These T cell receptor beta chains were read from a single sample in a study of blood T cell repertoires in COVID-19. Repertoires were generated with immunoSEQ multiplex PCR, while TCRdb's copy carries only in-frame clones and drops some. The table includes fewer than 200,000 clones, 86% detected once. Sequencing input: peripheral blood. These receptors came from a man aged 50 or older with active or convalescent COVID-19. Each CDR3 is given with its conserved first and last residue. D genes are given only for firm matches. A row's size may be missing; if present it is once, few, many or a size class.

>TRBD1|TRBJ1-2|-|TRBV4-3
CASSQIGTATNYGYTF
TGCGCCAGCAGCCAAATCGGGACAGCAACTAACTATGGCTACACCTTC
>-|TRBJ1-2|few|TRBV5-5
CASSQEAYGYTF
TGTGCCAGCAGCCAGGAGGCGTATGGCTACACCTTC
>-|TRBJ2-6|-|TRBV12-3/TRBV12-4
CASSPGTSDVLTF
TGTGCCAGCAGTCCCGGGACATCCGACGTCCTGACTTTC
>TRBD2|TRBJ2-1|-|TRBV30
CAWSKASGGANEQFF
TGTGCCTGGAGCAAGGCTAGCGGGGGGGCCAATGAGCAGTTCTTC
>TRBD1|TRBJ2-3|-|TRBV5-4
CASSLEGARNTDTQYF
TGTGCCAGCAGCTTGGAGGGGGCTAGAAACACAGATACGCAGTATTTT
>TRBD2|TRBJ2-1|few|TRBV7-3
CASSLLAGGSNEQFF
TGTGCCAGCAGCTTACTAGCGGGAGGATCCAATGAGCAGTTCTTC
>TRBD1|TRBJ2-7|-|TRBV9
CASSVGRPGQGDYEQYF
TGTGCCAGCAGCGTGGGGCGACCGGGACAGGGTGACTACGAGCAGTACTTC
>-|TRBJ2-5|-|TRBV11-2
CASSPSSGETQYF
TGTGCCAGCAGCCCTAGTTCCGGGGAGACCCAGTACTTC
>TRBD2|TRBJ2-5|-|TRBV5-4
CASSRGAGLAGAGETQYF
TGTGCCAGCAGCCGCGGCGCCGGACTAGCGGGGGCAGGGGAGACCCAGTACTTC
>-|TRBJ1-4|-|TRBV6-5
CASSKQGLSEKLFF
TGTGCCAGCAGTAAACAGGGTCTGAGTGAAAAACTGTTTTTT
>-|TRBJ1-1|-|TRBV19
CASTRQERNTEAFF
TGTGCCAGTACCCGACAGGAAAGGAACACTGAAGCTTTCTTT
>TRBD1|TRBJ2-3|-|TRBV27
CASSPGTGGYLGTDTQYF
TGTGCCAGCAGCCCAGGGACAGGGGGGTACCTTGGCACAGATACGCAGTATTTT
>TRBD1|TRBJ2-2|-|TRBV5-4
CASSWGTVNTGELFF
TGTGCCAGCAGCTGGGGGACAGTTAACACCGGGGAGCTGTTTTTT
>TRBD1|TRBJ1-1|-|TRBV12-3/TRBV12-4
CASRDRSEAFF
TGTGCCAGCCGGGACAGATCTGAAGCTTTCTTT
>TRBD1|TRBJ1-2|few|TRBV6-5
CATKGDRGFSYTF
TGTGCCACCAAAGGGGACAGGGGGTTCAGCTACACCTTC
>-|TRBJ2-1|-|TRBV5-6
CASSLGQIEQFF
TGTGCCAGCAGCTTGGGACAGATTGAGCAGTTCTTC
>TRBD1|TRBJ1-2|-|TRBV2
CASSRGQANYGYTF
TGTGCCAGCAGTCGCGGACAGGCCAACTATGGCTACACCTTC
>TRBD2|TRBJ2-1|-|TRBV7-7
CASSRGAGGPGEQFF
TGTGCCAGCAGCCGTGGGGCGGGGGGACCGGGTGAGCAGTTCTTC
>-|TRBJ1-4|-|TRBV7-9
CASSSQVRRGEKLFF
TGTGCCAGCAGCTCGCAAGTACGACGGGGTGAAAAACTGTTTTTT
>TRBD1|TRBJ1-4|-|TRBV15
CATSRDRDATNEKLFF
TGTGCCACCAGCAGGGACAGGGATGCAACTAATGAAAAACTGTTTTTT
>TRBD1|TRBJ1-1|-|TRBV5-1
CASSSRPTGADTEAFF
TGCGCCAGCAGTTCCAGGCCAACAGGGGCGGACACTGAAGCTTTCTTT
>-|TRBJ2-6|-|TRBV4-2
CASSQPGGGSGANVLTF
TGTGCCAGCAGCCAGCCAGGGGGAGGAAGTGGGGCCAACGTCCTGACTTTC
>-|TRBJ2-5|few|TRBV6-5
CASSYGGSNQETQYF
TGTGCCAGCAGTTACGGCGGAAGCAACCAAGAGACCCAGTACTTC
>TRBD1|TRBJ1-3|-|TRBV28
CASGDRVKDTIYF
TGTGCCAGCGGGGACAGGGTAAAAGACACCATATATTTT
>TRBD1|TRBJ1-1|-|TRBV19
CASSRQGRAFF
TGTGCCAGTAGTAGACAGGGGCGAGCTTTCTTT
>-|TRBJ1-2|-|TRBV5-1
CASSSTVSSNYGYTF
TGCGCCAGCAGCTCGACTGTCTCTTCTAACTATGGCTACACCTTC
>-|TRBJ1-2|-|TRBV20-1
CSPRGIGGYTF
TGCAGCCCTAGGGGGATTGGTGGCTACACCTTC
>-|TRBJ2-5|-|TRBV6-1
CASSEAGEQETQYF
TGTGCCAGCAGTGAAGCCGGGGAGCAAGAGACCCAGTACTTC
>-|TRBJ1-5|-|TRBV6-1
CASSESVLPYQPQHF
TGTGCCAGCAGTGAATCAGTTCTCCCATATCAGCCCCAGCATTTT
>TRBD1|TRBJ1-4|-|TRBV28
CASSSTGGAEKLFF
TGTGCCAGCAGTTCAACAGGGGGCGCGGAAAAACTGTTTTTT
>-|TRBJ2-3|-|TRBV7-2
CASTPSRGTDTQYF
TGTGCCAGCACCCCGTCCAGGGGTACAGATACGCAGTATTTT
>TRBD2|TRBJ2-3|-|TRBV3-1/TRBV3-2
CASSQEREVKDTQYF
TGTGCCAGCAGCCAGGAGCGGGAGGTGAAAGATACGCAGTATTTT
>-|TRBJ1-2|-|TRBV6-5
CASSYVKGDGYTF
TGTGCCAGCAGTTACGTGAAGGGGGATGGCTACACCTTC
>-|TRBJ1-2|-|TRBV2
CASSEGLRDYGYTF
TGTGCCAGCAGTGAAGGGCTCAGGGACTATGGCTACACCTTC
>-|TRBJ1-1|-|TRBV14
CASSPRQTNTEAFF
TGTGCCAGCAGCCCGCGACAAACGAACACTGAAGCTTTCTTT
>TRBD1|TRBJ1-5|-|TRBV25-1
CASSEAGGINQPQHF
TGTGCCAGCAGTGAGGCAGGGGGTATCAATCAGCCCCAGCATTTT
>-|TRBJ1-6|-|TRBV19
CASSMAQGSTPLHF
TGTGCCAGTAGTATGGCACAGGGCAGTACACCCCTCCACTTT
>TRBD1|TRBJ1-1|-|TRBV18
CATSGTGALNTEAFF
TGTGCCACCTCCGGGACAGGGGCCTTGAACACTGAAGCTTTCTTT
>TRBD2|TRBJ2-7|-|TRBV5-5
CASSLAVAGVYEQYF
TGTGCCAGCAGCCTGGCGGTAGCGGGGGTCTACGAGCAGTACTTC
>-|TRBJ1-4|-|TRBV18
CASSLVSNEKLFF
TGTGCCAGCTCATTAGTCTCGAATGAAAAACTGTTTTTT
>TRBD1|TRBJ1-2|-|TRBV7-2
CASSATGGGGYTF
TGTGCCAGCAGCGCGACAGGGGGGGGTGGCTACACCTTC
>-|TRBJ2-1|once|TRBV7-2
CASSLEPAGFEQFF
TGTGCCAGCAGCTTAGAGCCAGCGGGCTTTGAGCAGTTCTTC
>-|TRBJ2-2|-|TRBV3-1/TRBV3-2
CASSQGGLAGELFF
TGTGCCAGCAGCCAAGGGGGGCTGGCCGGGGAGCTGTTTTTT
>-|TRBJ2-3|-|TRBV3-1/TRBV3-2
CASSRSSSGVDTQYF
TGTGCCAGCAGTCGCAGCTCTAGTGGTGTAGATACGCAGTATTTT
>-|TRBJ2-5|-|TRBV21-1
CASSKVDSGGLQETQYF
TGTGCCAGCAGCAAAGTTGATAGCGGGGGCCTCCAAGAGACCCAGTACTTC
>-|TRBJ2-3|-|TRBV19
CASSIPTSTDTQYF
TGTGCCAGTAGTATTCCCACTAGCACAGATACGCAGTATTTT